This TCR beta chain comes out of a study of blood T cells in healthy people across ages. Using a J-beta primer mix together with a sample-barcoded 5' primer, a second PCR was run for about 6 to 12 cycles. Each of the samples gave a minimum of 3 million paired-end reads that contained CDR3. Using its own MiXCR run on the 5' RACE reads, TCRdb lists one record per CDR3 protein. Here the sample spans 1.5 million to 2 million distinct CDR3 sequences, approximately 28% being singletons. Study-wide findings and caveats: Both naive CD4+ cell counts and diversity were greater in long-lived donors than in aged donors.

Turning to this clonotype: Antigen specificity is unknown.

Germline V gene lookup returns CDR1 MNHEY and CDR2 SVGAGI. This CDR3 spans 15 amino acids. The sequenced sample was blood. The V gene is TRBV6-5, the J gene TRBJ2-5; TRBD1 agrees at 12 bases. The DNA matches TRBJ2-1 better at its end, which makes the J call doubtful. This TCR came from a woman aged 25 to 39 in good health. CDR3 loop: CASSTGTGGQETQFF. The CDR3 DNA sequence: TGTGCCAGCAGCACCGGGACAGGGGGCCAAGAGACCCAGTTCTTC.